This T cell receptor beta chain was recorded in a study of OX40 agonist ivuxolimab in advanced cancers. Some clones are missing from TCRdb's copy, which holds only in-frame ones; the method was immunoSEQ multiplex PCR. Of over 85,000 clones in the sample, roughly nine tenths were seen once. The V segment lost 1 base and the J segment 6 bases; nucleotides outside the gene matches: 6. The CDR3 sequence is 14 residues long. The V gene's germline CDR1 is SGHNT and CDR2 YYREEE (reference sequence). The chain joins TRBV5-4 to TRBJ1-2, with 7 positions matching TRBD1. This clonotype was sampled from an adult with an advanced solid tumor such as melanoma, head and neck, liver or kidney cancer. Sequenced here: CD4+ or CD8+ T cells sorted from blood, sampled in a trial of the OX40 agonist ivuxolimab. The CDR3 DNA is TGTGCCAGCAGCTTGACAGGGGTCAAAGATGGCTACACCTTC. Protein: CASSLTGVKDGYTF.